This TCR beta chain was sequenced during a study of shared clonotypes between healthy human individuals. Comments on this clone: The antigen is unknown.

Study observations and caveats: Naive subsets generally exceeded memory subsets in estimated richness.

Here immunoSEQ multiplex PCR was the method, and the copy in TCRdb shows in-frame clones only, minus some. The sample has millions of clones, 85% to 95% seen once. Sequences were obtained from naive CD4+ T cells sorted from blood. The subset here: CD45RA+ positively selected. This receptor was taken from a man aged 18 to 29 in good health.

This CDR3 is CASTTGGLGSNQPQHF. As DNA, the CDR3 is TGTGCCAGTACCACAGGGGGCCTAGGTAGCAATCAGCCCCAGCATTTT. The genes are TRBV19 and TRBJ1-5; 9 bases are a match to TRBD1. CDR3 length: 16 amino acids. V lost 7 bases and J lost 0; bases outside the gene matches: 7. The germline CDR1 and CDR2 sequences are LNHDA and SQIVND (reference sequence).